This T cell receptor beta chain was sequenced for a study of T cells in Graves' hyperthyroidism and ophthalmopathy. This clonotype was counted at least ten times. Amplified TCR beta CDR3 regions derived from RNA transcripts. The primer set for the first-round RT-PCR of the TCR CDR3 was HTBI. One entry per CDR3 protein, called by TCRdb with MiXCR from the multiplex PCR reads. The repertoire consists of around 100,000 distinct CDR3 sequences, with around 50% occurring once and the leading ten covering approximately 27%. This CDR3 region has 15 residues. CDR1 SGHTS and CDR2 YDEGEE come from the germline V gene. V was cut by 1 base and J by 7 bases, with 14 bases left in between.

This sequence originates from a man between 35 and 55 years old with Graves' hyperthyroidism. The rearrangement joins TRBV5-8 to TRBJ2-2, with unresolved D. Specimen: blood. The CDR3 DNA follows: TGTGCCAGCAGCTTGTCTCCATCCGGGTTCGGGGAGCTGTTTTTT. Amino acids: CASSLSPSGFGELFF.